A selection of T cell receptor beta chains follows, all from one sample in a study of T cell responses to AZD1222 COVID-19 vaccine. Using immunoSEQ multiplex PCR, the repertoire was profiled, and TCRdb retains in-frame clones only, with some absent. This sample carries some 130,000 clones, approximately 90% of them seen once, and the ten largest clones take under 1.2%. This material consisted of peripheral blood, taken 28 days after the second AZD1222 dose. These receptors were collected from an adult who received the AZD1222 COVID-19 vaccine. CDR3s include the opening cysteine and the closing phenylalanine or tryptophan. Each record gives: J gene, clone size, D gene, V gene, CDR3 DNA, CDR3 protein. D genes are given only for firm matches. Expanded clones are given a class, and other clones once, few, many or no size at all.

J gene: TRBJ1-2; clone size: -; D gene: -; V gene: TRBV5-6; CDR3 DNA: TGTGCCAGCAGCTTGGTTGTAACAGTTTCCGATGGCTACACCTTC; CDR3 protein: CASSLVVTVSDGYTF
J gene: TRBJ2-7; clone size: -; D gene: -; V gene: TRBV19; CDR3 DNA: TGTGCCAGTACAGGTTCAACCTACGAGCAGTACTTC; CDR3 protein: CASTGSTYEQYF
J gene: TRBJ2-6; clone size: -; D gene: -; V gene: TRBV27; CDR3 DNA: TGTGCCAGCAGTTTCGTGTACTCTGGGGCCAACGTCCTGACTTTC; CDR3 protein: CASSFVYSGANVLTF
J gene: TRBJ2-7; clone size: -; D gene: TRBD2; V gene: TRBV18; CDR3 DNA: TGTGCCAGCTCACCGCGCCTAGCGGACGACGAGCAGTACTTC; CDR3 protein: CASSPRLADDEQYF
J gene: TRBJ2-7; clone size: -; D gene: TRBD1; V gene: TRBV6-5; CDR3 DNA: TGTGCCAGCATCGCCACCGGGCAGGGGGCACGGGAGCAGTACTTC; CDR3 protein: CASIATGQGAREQYF
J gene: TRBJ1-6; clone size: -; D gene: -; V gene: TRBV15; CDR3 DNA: TGTGCCACCAGCAGAGATAGGGGGGCTGGATCACCCCTCCACTTT; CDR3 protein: CATSRDRGAGSPLHF
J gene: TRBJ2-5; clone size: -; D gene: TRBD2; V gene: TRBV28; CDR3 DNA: TGTGCCAGCAGTTTAGTACTAGCGGGAGGGCCCGAGACCCAGTACTTC; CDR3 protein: CASSLVLAGGPETQYF
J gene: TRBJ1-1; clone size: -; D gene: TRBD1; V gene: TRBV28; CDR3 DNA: TGTGCCAGCAGTCCCCCGGGACAGGCCACGCGGAGGGACACTGAAGCTTTCTTT; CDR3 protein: CASSPPGQATRRDTEAFF
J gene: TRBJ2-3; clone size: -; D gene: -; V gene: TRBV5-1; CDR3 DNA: TGCGCCAGCAGCTTGGGGACAGATAGCACAGATACGCAGTATTTT; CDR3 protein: CASSLGTDSTDTQYF
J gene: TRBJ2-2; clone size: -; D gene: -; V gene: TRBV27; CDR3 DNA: TGTGCCAGCAGTTTTTTTGGCTACCCAACCGGCAGCTCGAACACCGGGGAGCTGTTTTTT; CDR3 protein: CASSFFGYPTGSSNTGELFF
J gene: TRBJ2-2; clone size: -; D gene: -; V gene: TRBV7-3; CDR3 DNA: TGTGCCAGCAGCCGTGTGGGGAACACCGGGGAGCTGTTTTTT; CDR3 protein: CASSRVGNTGELFF
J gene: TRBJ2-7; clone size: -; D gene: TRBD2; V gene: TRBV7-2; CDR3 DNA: TGTGCCAGCAGCTTAGCGGGGGGGGTAGGACTAGCCCACGAGCAGTACTTC; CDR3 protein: CASSLAGGVGLAHEQYF
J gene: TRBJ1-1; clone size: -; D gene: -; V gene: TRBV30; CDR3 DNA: TGTGCCTGGAGTTGGGGGGTGCGGGCTTTCTTT; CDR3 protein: CAWSWGVRAFF
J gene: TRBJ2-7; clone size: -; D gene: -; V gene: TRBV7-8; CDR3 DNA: TGTGCCAGCAGCCAGGGACCTACGGCCTACGAGCAGTACTTC; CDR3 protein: CASSQGPTAYEQYF
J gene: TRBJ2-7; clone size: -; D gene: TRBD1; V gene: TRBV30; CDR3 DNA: TGTGCCTGGTCGACAGGGCATTTCTACGAGCAGTACTTC; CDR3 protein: CAWSTGHFYEQYF
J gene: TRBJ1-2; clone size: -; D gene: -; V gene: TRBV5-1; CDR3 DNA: TGCGCCAGCGAACTGATGGGGGGCGCGGCCGGCTACACCTTC; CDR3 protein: CASELMGGAAGYTF
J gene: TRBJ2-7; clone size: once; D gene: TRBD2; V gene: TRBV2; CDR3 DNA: TGTGCCAGCAGACCCACAAGGGGCCCCTCCAAGCGGGAGGCCTACGAGCAGTACTTC; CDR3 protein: CASRPTRGPSKREAYEQYF
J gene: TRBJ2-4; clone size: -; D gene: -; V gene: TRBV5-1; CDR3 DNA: TGCGCCAGCAGCTTGTGGGAGACAGGAGTAAACATTCAGTACTTC; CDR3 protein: CASSLWETGVNIQYF
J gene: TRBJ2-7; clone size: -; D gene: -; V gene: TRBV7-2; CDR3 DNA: TGTGCCAGCGCGATCGGGACTCTCGTCGAGCAGTACTTC; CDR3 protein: CASAIGTLVEQYF
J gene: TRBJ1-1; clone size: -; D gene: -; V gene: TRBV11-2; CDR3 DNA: TGTGCCAGCAGCTTAGATAGGGTCAGCACTGAAGCTTTCTTT; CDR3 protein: CASSLDRVSTEAFF
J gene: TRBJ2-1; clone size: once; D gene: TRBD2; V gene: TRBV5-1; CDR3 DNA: TGCGCCAGCAGCTTGTTGTCGGGAGGGTCGAATGAGCAGTTCTTC; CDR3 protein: CASSLLSGGSNEQFF
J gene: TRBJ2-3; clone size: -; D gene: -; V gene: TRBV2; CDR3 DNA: TGTGCCAGCAGTGAAGGGTTTACTAGCACAGATACGCAGTATTTT; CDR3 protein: CASSEGFTSTDTQYF
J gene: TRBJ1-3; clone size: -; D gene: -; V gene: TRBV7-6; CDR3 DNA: TGTGCCAGCAGCGCCGCGCTTCGCAACACCATATATTTT; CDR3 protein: CASSAALRNTIYF
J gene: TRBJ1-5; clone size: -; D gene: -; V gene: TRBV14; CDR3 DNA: TGTGCCAGCAGCGGGTCTTTCAATCAGCCCCAGCATTTT; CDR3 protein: CASSGSFNQPQHF
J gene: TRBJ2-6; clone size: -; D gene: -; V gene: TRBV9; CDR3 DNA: TGTGCCAGCACTTACCGAACAGGGCCTGGGGCCAACGTCCTGACTTTC; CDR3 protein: CASTYRTGPGANVLTF
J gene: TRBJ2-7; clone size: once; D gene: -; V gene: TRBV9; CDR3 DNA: TGTGCCAGCAGCGTAGTACCGAGACTACCTTTATACGAGCAGTACTTC; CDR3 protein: CASSVVPRLPLYEQYF
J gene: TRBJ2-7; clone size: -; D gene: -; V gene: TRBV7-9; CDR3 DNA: TGTGCCAGCAGCCCCTCCGAAACAGGTCGTAAGGGGTACTTC; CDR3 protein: CASSPSETGRKGYF
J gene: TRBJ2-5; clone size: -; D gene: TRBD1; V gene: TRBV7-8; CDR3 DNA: TGTGCCAGCAGCAAATCGTACCGGGACAGGGGTCAAGAGACCCAGTACTTC; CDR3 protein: CASSKSYRDRGQETQYF
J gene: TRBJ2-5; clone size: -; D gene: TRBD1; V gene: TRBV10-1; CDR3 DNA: TGCGCCAGCAGTGAGTCCGTTGACAGGGATGGTGAGACCCAGTACTTC; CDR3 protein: CASSESVDRDGETQYF
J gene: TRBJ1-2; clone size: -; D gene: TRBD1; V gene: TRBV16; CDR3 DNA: TGTGCCAGCAGCCAATCCCCGGACGAGGGGGCAAACACCTTC; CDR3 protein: CASSQSPDEGANTF
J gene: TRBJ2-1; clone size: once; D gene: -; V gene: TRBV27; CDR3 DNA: TGTGCCAGCAGTTCGACAGTTAGTGAGCAGTTCTTC; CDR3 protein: CASSSTVSEQFF
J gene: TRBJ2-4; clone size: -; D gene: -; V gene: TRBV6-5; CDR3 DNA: TGTGCCAGCAGTTACTTCCCGGGCGGAGCCAAAAACATTCAGTACTTC; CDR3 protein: CASSYFPGGAKNIQYF
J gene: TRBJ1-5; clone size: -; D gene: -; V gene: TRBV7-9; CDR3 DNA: TGTGCCAGCAGCCCTTACACCACAGGTTTGGGGGGCAATCAGCCCCAGCATTTT; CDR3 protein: CASSPYTTGLGGNQPQHF
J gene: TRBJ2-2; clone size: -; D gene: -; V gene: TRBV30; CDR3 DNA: TGTGCCTGGAGTTTCTACACCGGGGAGCTGTTTTTT; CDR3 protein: CAWSFYTGELFF
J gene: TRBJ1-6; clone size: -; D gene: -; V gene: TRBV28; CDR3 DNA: TGTGCCAGCACCGCCGGGGGCCTTAATTCACCCCTCCACTTT; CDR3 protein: CASTAGGLNSPLHF
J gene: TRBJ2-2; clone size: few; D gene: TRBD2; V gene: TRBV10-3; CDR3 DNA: TGTGCCATCAGCGGACTAGCGGGAGACACCGGGGAGCTGTTTTTT; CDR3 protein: CAISGLAGDTGELFF
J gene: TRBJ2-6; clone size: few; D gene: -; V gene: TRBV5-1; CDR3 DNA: TGCGCCAGCTCCGAGCGCTCTGGGGCCAACGTCCTGACTTTC; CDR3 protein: CASSERSGANVLTF
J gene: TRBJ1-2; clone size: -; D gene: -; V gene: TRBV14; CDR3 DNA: TGTGCCAGCAGCCTCGCGGACCTTCGTGGCTACACCTTC; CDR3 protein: CASSLADLRGYTF
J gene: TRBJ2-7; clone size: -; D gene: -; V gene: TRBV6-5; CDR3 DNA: TGTGCCAGCAAAAGAGAGGGGCTGTACGAGCAGTACTTC; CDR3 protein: CASKREGLYEQYF
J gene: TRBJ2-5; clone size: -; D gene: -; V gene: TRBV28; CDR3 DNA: TGTGCCAGCAGTTTTCTCGCAGGGACACAAGAGACCCAGTACTTC; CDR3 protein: CASSFLAGTQETQYF
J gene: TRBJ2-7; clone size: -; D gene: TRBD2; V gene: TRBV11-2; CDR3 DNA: TGTGCCAGCACCCCAGGACTAGCGGGAGAGAGGGACGAGCAGTACTTC; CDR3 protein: CASTPGLAGERDEQYF
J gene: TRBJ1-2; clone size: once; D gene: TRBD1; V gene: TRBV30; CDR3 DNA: TGTGCCTGGAGTGTCCGCAGGGGGCTTACTAACTATGGCTACACCTTC; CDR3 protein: CAWSVRRGLTNYGYTF